The 27 T cell receptor beta chains below were found in one sample sequenced in a study of molecular identifiers for immune sequencing clone quantification (dated by TCRdb to between 2017 and 2018). Library preparation used PCR. TCRdb shows the sequencer as NextSeq 500. TCRdb reran the public reads through fastp at Q25 and MiXCR, keeping productive beta chains. When rows share a CDR3 protein, they turn into one entry using the most common DNA and genes. The sample table lists about 630,000 distinct CDR3 sequences, less than 30% of them with a count of one. The top ten constitute 0.78% of the sample. The material sequenced was naive CD8+ T cells from blood, with Jurkat cell RNA spiked in. The intended sense of this specimen's cell subset or site label: FACS-sorted CD8+CD4-CCR7+CD45RA+ naive T cells. Receptors originate from a human donor in good health. Some libraries in this study had Jurkat cell RNA spiked in.

This clonotype occurred many times. The chain combines TRBV5-6 with TRBJ1-5; D remains unclear. The CDR3 length is 15 residues. V was clipped by 0 bases and J by 1 base, with 8 bases between them. Germline V gene sequence: CDR1 SGHDT, CDR2 YYEEEE. The CDR3 reads CASSLGQPSNQPQHF. For the CDR3, the DNA is TGTGCCAGCAGCTTGGGGCAACCGAGCAATCAGCCCCAGCATTTT.

This clonotype turned up a few times. The rearrangement links TRBV14 to TRBJ2-7; maybe TRBD1 (6 bases). Trimming cost V 4 bases and J 2 bases, with 12 bases left between them. CDR1 SGHDN and CDR2 FVKESK come from the germline V gene. The CDR3 extends over 14 amino acids. The CDR3 spells CASSLRQVPYEQYF. CDR3 bases: TGTGCCAGCAGCCTAAGACAGGTCCCCTACGAGCAGTACTTC.

This rearrangement joins TRBV28 to TRBJ2-3; 10 positions agree with TRBD1. The CDR3 contains 18 residues. CDR1 is MDHEN and CDR2 is SYDVKM in the germline V gene. Losses at the gene ends were 8 bases for V and 1 base for J; bases not matched to a gene: 15. The chain's CDR3 is CASAEPSGTGDGTDTQYF. The CDR3 bases are TGTGCCAGCGCCGAACCCTCCGGGACAGGGGATGGCACAGATACGCAGTATTTT.

A few counts support this clonotype. The chain combines TRBV19 with TRBJ2-1; no definite D call. The CDR3 extends over 15 amino acids. Per the germline V gene, CDR1 is LNHDA and CDR2 is SQIVND (reference sequence). Trimming cost V 5 bases and J 1 base, with 12 bases left between them. CDR3: CASSPLPGSYNEQFF. CDR3 nucleotides: TGTGCCAGTAGTCCCCTCCCCGGGTCCTACAATGAGCAGTTCTTC. The whole variable domain, remainder taken from reference TRBV19 and TRBJ2-1, is DGGITQSPKYLFRKEGQNVTLSCEQNLNHDAMYWYRQDPGQGLRLIYYSQIVNDFQKGDIAEGYSVSREKKESFPLTVTSAQKNPTAFYLCASSPLPGSYNEQFFGPGTRLTVL.

This clonotype has a handful of counts. This chain links TRBV29-1 with TRBJ2-1, with 7 bases that match TRBD2. Germline V lookup: CDR1 SQVTM, CDR2 ANQGSEA. The CDR3 has 18 residues. The V gene end was trimmed by 1 base and the J gene end by 9 bases; junction bases not matched to a gene: 21. CDR3 bases: TGCAGCGTTGAAGGTTTTCTAACTATTGAGGGACTATTGGGTGAGCAGTTCTTC. Residues: CSVEGFLTIEGLLGEQFF.

Details on this clonotype: In this CDR3 the conserved last residue, phenylalanine or tryptophan, is missing, so a read error is likely. The chain is built from TRBV19 and TRBJ2-3; D is possibly TRBD1 or TRBD2 (6 bases each). Germline CDR1 and CDR2: LNHDA and SQIVND (reference sequence). V was trimmed by 5 bases and J by 7 bases, leaving 10 bases between them. This CDR3 comprises 12 residues. The CDR3 DNA reads as TGTGCCAGTAGTTCGGGGGCCTATACGCAGTATTTA. It is translated as CASSSGAYTQYL.

In regard to this clonotype: Since a much larger clone is just one base distant, this may be a read error. The conserved phenylalanine or tryptophan normally closing the CDR3 is absent here, so this likely arose from a read error. This rearrangement joins TRBV7-9 to TRBJ2-3, with TRBD1 matching over 8 bases. CDR3 length: 16 residues. J lost 1 base, V lost 4 bases, and 7 bases had no gene match. Per germline, CDR1 SEHNR and CDR2 FQNEAQ (reference sequence). For the CDR3, the DNA is TGTGCCAGCAGCTCTACAGGGGGAAGTGGCACAGATACGCAGTATTCT. This encodes CASSSTGGSGTDTQYS.

Worth noting for this clonotype: A clone one base away is much larger, so this may be a read error. This chain connects TRBV28 to TRBJ2-5, with a tentative D call TRBD1 (6 bases). V lost 3 bases to trimming and J lost 9 bases, with 17 bases between them. Germline V gene sequence: CDR1 MDHEN, CDR2 SYDVKM. The CDR3 is 14 residues long. Here the CDR3 reads CASSFDSRWGPQYF. DNA of the CDR3: TGTGCCAGCAGTTTCGACTCCAGATGGGGGCCCCAGTACTTC.

This chain uses TRBV19 with TRBJ2-7; possibly TRBD1 or TRBD2 for D (5 bases each). V lost 10 bases, J lost 2 bases, and 12 bases lay in between. The CDR3 runs to 12 residues. CDR1 is LNHDA and CDR2 is SQIVND in the germline V gene (reference sequence). The CDR3 bases are TGTGCCACCAGGGACGGAGCCTACGAGCAGTACTTC. Translating it yields CATRDGAYEQYF.

The sample holds a few counts of this clonotype. The gene calls are TRBV2 and TRBJ2-7; the D gene is possibly TRBD2 (6 bases). Trimming took off 4 bases at V and 1 base at J, with 14 bases between the two ends. The CDR3 totals 15 residues. The germline V gene has CDR1 SNHLY and CDR2 FYNNEI. The CDR3 reads CASSGSGTFSYEQYF. CDR3 DNA: TGTGCCAGCAGTGGAAGTGGGACTTTTTCCTACGAGCAGTACTTC. The full variable domain, its missing parts supplied by reference TRBV2 and TRBJ2-7, is EPEVTQTPSHQVTQMGQEVILRCVPISNHLYFYWYRQILGQKVEFLVSFYNNEISEKSEIFDDQFSVERPDGSNFTLKIRSTKLEDSAMYFCASSGSGTFSYEQYFGPGTRLTVT.

This clonotype showed up many times. V gene TRBV9 combines with J gene TRBJ2-3, with 8 bases fitting TRBD2. Looked up from germline, CDR1 is SGDLS and CDR2 is YYNGEE. V shed 3 bases and J 4 bases; nucleotides not matched to a gene: 4. The CDR3 is made up of 14 amino acids. This chain's CDR3 is CASSASGSADTQYF. The CDR3, as DNA: TGTGCCAGCAGCGCTAGCGGGTCGGCAGATACGCAGTATTTT.

The sample holds one count of this clonotype. This may be a read error, as it is one base from a much larger clone. The chain combines TRBV28 with TRBJ2-7; perhaps D is TRBD1 or TRBD2 (5 bases each). From germline, CDR1 is MDHEN and CDR2 SYDVKM. This CDR3 region has 12 residues. This CDR3 is CASRMGTYEQCF. CDR3 coding DNA: TGTGCCAGCCGTATGGGGACCTACGAGCAGTGCTTC.

This chain links TRBV24-1 with TRBJ2-1; 14 bases match TRBD2. The CDR3 is 17 residues long. Germline assignment: CDR1 KGHDR and CDR2 SFDVKD. J gave up 8 bases and V 2 bases, and 7 bases lay outside the gene matches. This CDR3 is CATSDSTGLAGVYEQFF. The CDR3 DNA reads TGTGCCACCAGTGATTCCACGGGACTAGCGGGAGTCTATGAGCAGTTCTTC.

This clonotype was found a few times. The V and J genes are TRBV29-1 and TRBJ2-7; the match to TRBD2 covers 7 bases. V dropped 6 bases and J dropped 0; count of bases not matched to a gene: 5. The CDR3 length is 13 residues. Germline V gives CDR1 SQVTM, CDR2 ANQGSEA. The CDR3 protein is CSVSGVSSYEQYF. CDR3 bases: TGCAGCGTGAGCGGGGTGAGCTCCTACGAGCAGTACTTC.

For this clonotype: The junction differs from germline at one of its ends, possibly a read error. The chain employs TRBV6-6 and TRBJ1-2; D is unresolved. Germline CDR1 is MNHNY and CDR2 is SVGAGI (reference sequence). The CDR3 covers 15 residues. CDR3 sequence (DNA): TGTGCCAGCAGTCACTCGAGTAACTCCGGGATTGGCTACACCTTC. Encoded protein: CASSHSSNSGIGYTF.

This clonotype was recorded a few times. The chain combines TRBV20-1 with TRBJ1-1; tentatively, D is TRBD1 (5 bases). Germline V CDR1 and CDR2: DFQATT, SNEGSKA (reference sequence). The CDR3 totals 15 residues. With 2 bases removed from V and 5 bases from J, the gap between germline ends came to 18 bases. The CDR3 loop reads CSARLIGTHRTEAFF. In DNA form, the CDR3 reads TGCAGTGCTAGACTTATCGGGACGCACCGAACTGAAGCTTTCTTT.

This clonotype was seen a few times. The chain combines TRBV27 with TRBJ1-4, with TRBD1 identical over 7 bases. The CDR3 covers 15 residues. V gave up 4 bases and J gave up 10 bases; unmatched junction bases: 12. Germline V lookup: CDR1 MNHEY, CDR2 SMNVEV (reference sequence). The CDR3 DNA reads TGTGCCAGCAGTTCCCCGACAGGGCGGGGTGGAAAACTGTTTTTT. Translation: CASSSPTGRGGKLFF.

This clonotype was counted ten times or more. The rearrangement joins TRBV6-2 or TRBV6-3 to TRBJ1-5; D uncertain. The germline V gene encodes CDR1 MNHEY and CDR2 SVGEGT. CDR3 size: 12 residues. Deletions cut 6 bases from V and 4 bases from J, with 7 bases between. The DNA for the CDR3 is TGTGCCAGCAGCTGGGAAAATCAGCCCCAGCATTTT. Translating gives CASSWENQPQHF.

This clonotype was seen once. One base away lies a much larger clone, so this may be a sequencing read error. The chain uses TRBV6-5 and TRBJ2-7, with 9 nucleotides matching TRBD1. The CDR3 sequence is 17 residues long. Germline V gives CDR1 MNHEY, CDR2 SVGAGI. The CDR3 spells CASSPLPRQGVSYAQYF. The CDR3 coding sequence is TGTGCCAGCAGTCCGCTTCCGAGACAGGGGGTGTCCTACGCGCAGTACTTC.

Turning to this clonotype: Being one base from a much bigger clone, this may be a read error. This chain joins TRBV29-1 and TRBJ2-5, with no clear D. Germline V gene sequence: CDR1 SQVTM, CDR2 ANQGSEA. The CDR3 is 14 amino acids. The V end lost 4 bases, the J end lost 8 bases, and 20 bases lay between the germline ends. The CDR3 spells CSVVPAGPRFTQYF. CDR3 coding DNA: TGCAGCGTTGTCCCAGCAGGTCCTAGGTTTACCCAGTACTTC.

The chain couples TRBV11-2 to TRBJ2-5, with D possibly being TRBD2 (5 bases). The V and J ends lost 6 bases and 1 base respectively, with 12 bases between them. The CDR3 runs to 14 residues. CDR1 is SGHAT, CDR2 FQNNGV, per germline. The CDR3 sequence: CASRNQDFQETQYF. The CDR3 DNA reads TGTGCCAGCAGAAATCAGGACTTCCAAGAGACCCAGTACTTC.

This clonotype appeared a few times. Here the CDR3 reads CASSIDSSGIDNEQFF. Written as DNA, the CDR3 is TGTGCCAGTAGTATAGACAGTAGCGGGATAGACAATGAGCAGTTCTTC. The V and J genes are TRBV19 and TRBJ2-1, with 8 positions matching TRBD2. The CDR3 is 16 amino acids. The V gene end was trimmed by 0 bases and the J gene end by 5 bases; junction bases not matched to a gene: 6. Germline loops: CDR1 LNHDA, CDR2 SQIVND (reference sequence).

This chain connects TRBV4-3 to TRBJ2-3, with 10 bases aligning to TRBD1. In germline, CDR1 is LGHNA, CDR2 YSLEER. V lost 0 bases to trimming and J lost 8 bases; unmatched junction nucleotides: 5. There are 15 residues in the CDR3. Here the CDR3 DNA reads TGCGCCAGCAGCCAAGATAGACAGGGGGCTGGTACGCAGTATTTT. This encodes CASSQDRQGAGTQYF.

This clonotype was found many times. V usage is TRBV4-3 and J usage is TRBJ1-1; D gene ambiguous. The length of the CDR3 is 13 residues. Germline-derived CDR1 and CDR2 are LGHNA and YSLEER. Deletions cut 5 bases from V and 8 bases from J, with 15 bases between. CDR3: CASSSKVVGEAFF. For the CDR3, the DNA is TGCGCCAGCAGCTCAAAGGTGGTAGGAGAAGCTTTCTTT.

J is TRBJ1-2 and V is TRBV12-3 or TRBV12-4; D remains ambiguous. The CDR3 runs 16 residues. V shed 6 bases and J shed 0 bases, with 17 bases lying between them. CDR3 protein: CASSQTMYEANYGYTF. The CDR3 DNA reads TGTGCCAGCAGCCAAACCATGTACGAAGCTAACTATGGCTACACCTTC.

The chain employs TRBV6-1 and TRBJ2-1; no reliable D call. CDR1 and CDR2 (germline): MNHNS, SASEGT. There are 17 residues in the CDR3. With 2 bases removed from V and 0 bases from J, the gap between germline ends came to 14 bases. Here the CDR3 reads CASSEHDTKSSYNEQFF. CDR3 coding DNA: TGTGCCAGCAGTGAACATGACACCAAAAGCTCCTACAATGAGCAGTTCTTC.

Worth noting for this clonotype: A much larger clone sits a single nucleotide away, making a read error possible. The chain has TRBV20-1 and TRBJ2-7; TRBD1 aligns across 8 bases. The ends lost 0 bases at V and 7 bases at J; junction bases unmatched: 8. Germline CDR1 is DFQATT and CDR2 is SNEGSKA (reference sequence). CDR3 length equals 14 residues. The CDR3 region has the DNA TGCAGTGCTAGAGATCTGGACAGGGTGGTGGAGCAGTACTTC. It specifies CSARDLDRVVEQYF.